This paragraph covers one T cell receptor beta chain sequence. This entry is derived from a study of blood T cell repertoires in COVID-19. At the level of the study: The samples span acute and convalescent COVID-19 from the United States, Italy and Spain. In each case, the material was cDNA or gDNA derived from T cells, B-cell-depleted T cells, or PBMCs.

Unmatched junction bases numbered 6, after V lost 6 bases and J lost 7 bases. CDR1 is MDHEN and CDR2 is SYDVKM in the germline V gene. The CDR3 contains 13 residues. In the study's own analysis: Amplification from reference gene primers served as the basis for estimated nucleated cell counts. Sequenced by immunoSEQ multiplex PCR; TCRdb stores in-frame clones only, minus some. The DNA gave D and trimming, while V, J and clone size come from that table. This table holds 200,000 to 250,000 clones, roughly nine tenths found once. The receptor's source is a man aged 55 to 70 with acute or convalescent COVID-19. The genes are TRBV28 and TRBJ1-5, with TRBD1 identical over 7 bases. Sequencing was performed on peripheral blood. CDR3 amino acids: CASRQGSGQPQHF. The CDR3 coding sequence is TGTGCCAGCAGACAGGGGTCGGGGCAGCCCCAGCATTTT.